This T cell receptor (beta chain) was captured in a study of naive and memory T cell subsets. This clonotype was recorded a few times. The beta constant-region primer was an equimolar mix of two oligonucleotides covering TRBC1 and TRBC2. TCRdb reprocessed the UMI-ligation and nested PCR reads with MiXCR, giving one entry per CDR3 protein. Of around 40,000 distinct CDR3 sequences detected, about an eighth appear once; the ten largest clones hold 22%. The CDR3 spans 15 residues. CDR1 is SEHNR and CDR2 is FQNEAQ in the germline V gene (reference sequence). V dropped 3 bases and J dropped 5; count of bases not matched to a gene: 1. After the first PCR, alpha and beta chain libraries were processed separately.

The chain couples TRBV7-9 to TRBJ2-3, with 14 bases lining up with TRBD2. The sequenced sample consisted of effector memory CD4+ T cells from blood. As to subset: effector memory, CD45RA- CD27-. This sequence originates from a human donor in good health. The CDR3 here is CASSLTSGREDTQYF. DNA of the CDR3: TGTGCCAGCAGCTTGACTAGCGGGAGGGAAGATACGCAGTATTTT.